Below are 18 T cell receptor beta chains sequenced from a single sample in a study of blood T cell repertoires in COVID-19. Sequencing was performed with immunoSEQ multiplex PCR; in TCRdb, only in-frame clones are kept and a portion is missing. The sample yields roughly 200,000 clones, around 80% seen once. Material for sequencing was peripheral blood. The receptors here all came from an elderly woman with COVID-19, enrolled during active disease.

J is TRBJ1-1 and V is TRBV7-2; maybe TRBD1 (6 bases). V shed 0 bases and J shed 1 base, with 9 bases lying between them. The germline CDR1 and CDR2 sequences are SGHTA and FQGNSA. This CDR3 has 15 amino acids. CDR3 coding DNA: TGTGCCAGCAGCTTAGCTTTACAGGGGAACACTGAAGCTTTCTTT. This gives the protein CASSLALQGNTEAFF.

The chain joins TRBV6-2 or TRBV6-3 to TRBJ1-3; D is unclear. The CDR3 runs 15 residues. The germline V and J ends were trimmed by 6 bases and 1 base, with 13 bases remaining between them. Germline assignment: CDR1 MNHEY and CDR2 SVGEGT. In DNA, the CDR3 is TGTGCCAGCAGCCGGGGTCGGGGATCTGGAAACACCATATATTTT. Translating it yields CASSRGRGSGNTIYF.

This clone has just a few counts. In the same sample, other DNA sequences code for this CDR3. This chain connects TRBV5-4 to TRBJ1-2; 7 bases are shared with TRBD1. J lost 1 base, V lost 0 bases, and 0 bases had no gene match. This CDR3 contains 14 residues. The germline gives CDR1 SGHNT, CDR2 YYREEE (reference sequence). The CDR3 nucleotides are TGTGCCAGCAGCTTGGGACAGGGTAACTATGGCTACACCTTC. The encoded protein is CASSLGQGNYGYTF.

The chain couples TRBV5-4 to TRBJ2-3; weak D call: TRBD2 (5 bases). Germline CDR1 and CDR2: SGHNT and YYREEE (reference sequence). V was shortened by 8 bases and J by 1 base, with 11 bases between the two germline ends. The CDR3 loop spans 13 amino acids. CDR3 bases: TGTGCCAGTCGGGGAAGGGGCACAGATACGCAGTATTTT. Protein: CASRGRGTDTQYF. Filled out from reference TRBV5-4 and TRBJ2-3, the complete variable domain reads ETGVTQSPTHLIKTRGQQVTLRCSSQSGHNTVSWYQQALGQGPQFIFQYYREEENGRGNFPPRFSGLQFPNYSSELNVNALELDDSALYLCASRGRGTDTQYFGPGTRLTVL.

This clone was observed a handful of times. The genes are TRBV23-1 and TRBJ1-4; 7 nucleotides line up with TRBD1. TRBV23-1 is reported as an ORF; its role is uncertain. The CDR3 contains 15 residues. J was trimmed by 4 bases and V by 2 bases; bases with no gene match: 4. The CDR3 is CASSQPGQYNEKLFF. CDR3 in DNA: TGCGCCAGCAGTCAACCGGGACAGTATAATGAAAAACTGTTTTTT.

This chain joins TRBV7-2 and TRBJ2-2; 7 bases map to TRBD2. Germline V gene lookup returns CDR1 SGHTA and CDR2 FQGNSA. This CDR3 region has 12 residues. The CDR3 region is CAALRGAGELFF. In DNA, the CDR3 is TGTGCAGCCTTACGGGGGGCCGGGGAGCTGTTTTTT.

This clone was recorded once. This chain links TRBV4-3 with TRBJ2-5, with D perhaps matching TRBD2 (5 bases). Trimming shortened V by 0 bases and J by 2 bases, and 19 bases separated the two germline ends. This CDR3 region has 18 residues. CDR1 LGHNA and CDR2 YSLEER come from the germline V gene. The CDR3 coding sequence is TGCGCCAGCAGCCAAGAGATGTATGGAGCGGATCCTCAAGAGACCCAGTACTTC. Translating gives CASSQEMYGADPQETQYF.

The rearrangement links TRBV3-1 (or the pseudogene TRBV3-2) to TRBJ2-2; the match to TRBD1 covers 8 bases. CDR3 length equals 17 residues. Unmatched junction bases numbered 6, after V lost 0 bases and J lost 3 bases. Germline V gene data show CDR1 as LGHDT and CDR2 as YNNKEL (reference sequence). The CDR3 reads CASSQELQGADTGELFF. CDR3 in DNA: TGTGCCAGCAGCCAAGAGTTGCAGGGGGCGGACACCGGGGAGCTGTTTTTT.

The V gene is TRBV20-1, the J gene TRBJ2-1, with TRBD2 identical over 8 bases. The CDR3 has 14 residues. Germline loops: CDR1 DFQATT, CDR2 SNEGSKA (reference sequence). Losses at the gene ends were 3 bases for V and 9 bases for J; bases not matched to a gene: 10. The CDR3 sequence is CSASGLAGLSEQFF. CDR3 DNA sequence: TGCAGTGCTAGTGGGCTAGCGGGTCTCTCTGAGCAGTTCTTC.

This clone was seen more than once but under ten times. The chain employs TRBV9 and TRBJ2-7; D ambiguous. The CDR3 sequence is 14 residues long. The V and J ends lost 0 bases and 3 bases respectively, with 10 bases between them. CDR1 SGDLS and CDR2 YYNGEE come from the germline V gene. CDR3 in amino acids: CASSVGELVYEQYF. The CDR3 DNA reads as TGTGCCAGCAGCGTAGGAGAACTGGTCTACGAGCAGTACTTC.

This clone was seen more than once but under ten times. The chain joins TRBV19 to TRBJ2-3; the D is unclear. This CDR3 is 14 amino acids long. Germline V gene lookup returns CDR1 LNHDA and CDR2 SQIVND (reference sequence). Trimming removed 5 bases from V and 0 bases from J, with 9 bases in between. In nucleotides, the CDR3 is TGTGCCAGTAGTTCCGGTCCTAGCACAGATACGCAGTATTTT. Amino acids: CASSSGPSTDTQYF.

The V gene is TRBV14, the J gene TRBJ1-3; D is undetermined. V was trimmed by 0 bases and J by 0 bases, leaving 9 bases between them. The length of the CDR3 is 16 residues. Per the germline V gene, CDR1 is SGHDN and CDR2 is FVKESK. The CDR3 protein is CASSQENPSSGNTIYF. The CDR3, as DNA: TGTGCCAGCAGCCAAGAGAACCCGAGCTCTGGAAACACCATATATTTT.

The J gene is TRBJ1-4, the V gene TRBV5-8; maybe TRBD1 (5 bases). From germline, CDR1 is SGHTS and CDR2 YDEGEE. Trimming removed 0 bases at V and 6 bases at J, with 12 bases between. This CDR3 spans 15 amino acids. CDR3: CASSLGVGVDEKLFF. DNA of the CDR3: TGTGCCAGCAGCTTGGGGGTAGGGGTTGATGAAAAACTGTTTTTT.

The J gene is TRBJ2-2, the V gene TRBV6-5, with 9 positions matching TRBD2. Losses at the gene ends were 0 bases for V and 5 bases for J; bases not matched to a gene: 4. The germline CDR1 and CDR2 sequences are MNHEY and SVGAGI. The length of the CDR3 is 16 residues. The CDR3 loop is CASSYSGGGATGELFF. CDR3 sequence (DNA): TGTGCCAGCAGTTACTCGGGCGGGGGGGCGACCGGGGAGCTGTTTTTT.

This clone was seen more than once but under ten times. This rearrangement joins TRBV2 to TRBJ2-7; 8 nucleotides align to TRBD1. J lost 6 bases, V lost 4 bases, and 5 bases had no gene match. The length of the CDR3 is 13 residues. Germline-derived CDR1 and CDR2 are SNHLY and FYNNEI. The CDR3 sequence: CASSGGTGGEQYF. In DNA, the CDR3 is TGTGCCAGCAGTGGGGGGACAGGTGGCGAGCAGTACTTC.

This chain uses TRBV6-1 with TRBJ2-5; 11 nucleotides line up with TRBD2. With 1 base clipped from V and 3 bases from J, the junction kept 10 bases outside the gene matches. The germline gives CDR1 MNHNS, CDR2 SASEGT. The length of the CDR3 is 18 residues. CDR3 in amino acids: CASSEVGRGTSGKETQYF. For the CDR3, the DNA is TGTGCCAGCAGTGAAGTAGGCAGGGGGACTAGCGGCAAAGAGACCCAGTACTTC.

The gene calls are TRBV7-9 and TRBJ1-4; 9 bases are a match to TRBD1. The CDR3 is 15 amino acids. Germline CDR1 reads SEHNR; CDR2 reads FQNEAQ (reference sequence). V shed 8 bases, J shed 7 bases, and the junction held 11 bases outside the gene matches. CDR3 loop: CASAVQQGAGEKLFF. The CDR3 DNA sequence: TGTGCCAGCGCGGTCCAACAGGGGGCGGGTGAAAAACTGTTTTTT.

This chain links TRBV10-3 with TRBJ2-7; 7 bases agree with TRBD2. V was clipped by 6 bases and J by 0 bases; unmatched bases: 8. CDR1 is ENHRY and CDR2 is SYGVKD in the germline V gene. The CDR3 totals 15 residues. The CDR3: CAIRASLADSYEQYF. The CDR3 nucleotides are TGTGCCATCAGGGCATCTCTAGCGGACTCCTACGAGCAGTACTTC.